This T cell receptor (beta chain) is from a study of regulatory T cells in long-lasting Graves disease. Time point here: newly diagnosed GD, antithyroid drugs for less than 3 months. Extracted PBMC RNA gave rise to the TCR library. On this clonotype itself: Its antigen is not identified. The junction departs from the called germline gene at one end, perhaps through a read error.

The CDR3 runs to 17 residues. The germline V gene encodes CDR1 SGDLS and CDR2 YYNGEE. General study results and limits: Rather than thyroid tissue, only peripheral blood underwent study.

Investigators prepared the TCR beta libraries by applying iRepertoire HTBI primers and Arm-PCR of CDR3 regions. TCRdb used MiXCR to reprocess the multiplex PCR reads, holding one entry per CDR3 protein. This table holds about 380,000 distinct CDR3 sequences, around 15% found once. This sample comprised peripheral blood mononuclear cells (PBMCs), obtained at new diagnosis, from a patient treated with antithyroid drugs. V is TRBV9 and J is TRBJ1-1, with 8 bases fitting TRBD1. The source of this sequence is a female donor with Graves disease. CDR3 DNA: TGCGCCAGCAGCTTGGTTCCAGGGGGCGCGGGGAACACTGAAGCTTTCTTT. Translating gives CASSLVPGGAGNTEAFF.